Each of the 5 T cell receptor beta chains below was sequenced from the same sample in a study of T cell repertoires in cytomegalovirus infection. Each CDR3 protein gets one entry after TCRdb re-called the reads with MiXCR. The sample includes around 300,000 distinct CDR3 sequences, 20% to 25% of them seen just once. Their antigens are not known. Sequencing was performed on cultured PBMCs, taken from culture after CMV antigen stimulation. The origin of the receptors is a human donor in good health (CMV status not recorded). Some clones in this sample may be carry-over from other donors' samples.

This clonotype was found many times. The chain recombines TRBV7-2 with TRBJ1-2, with D possibly TRBD1 on 6 matching bases. V was shortened by 4 bases and J by 4 bases, with 10 bases between the two germline ends. In germline, CDR1 is SGHTA, CDR2 FQGNSA. The CDR3 is 13 residues long. CDR3 in DNA: TGTGCCAGCAGCTCGACAGGACCCTATGGCTACACCTTC. Its protein is CASSSTGPYGYTF.

At least ten counts were recorded for this clonotype. This chain uses TRBV5-4 with TRBJ1-1; 9 nucleotides match TRBD1. The CDR3 loop spans 14 amino acids. Germline CDR1 and CDR2: SGHNT and YYREEE (reference sequence). V was clipped by 5 bases and J by 3 bases; unmatched bases: 5. The CDR3 nucleotides are TGTGCCAGCAGTCCTAACAGGGGGCACACTGAAGCTTTCTTT. Translation: CASSPNRGHTEAFF.

The sample holds many counts of this clonotype. V is TRBV6-2 or TRBV6-3 and J is TRBJ1-5, with TRBD1 matching 7 bases. Germline loops: CDR1 MNHEY, CDR2 SVGEGT. CDR3 length: 15 amino acids. V was pared by 6 bases and J by 3 bases, with 8 bases of the junction left unmatched. This CDR3 is CASRSRQGYNQPQHF. Written as DNA, the CDR3 is TGTGCCAGCAGATCCCGACAGGGATACAATCAGCCCCAGCATTTT.

This clonotype was observed a few times. The rearrangement joins TRBV30 to TRBJ2-5, with D perhaps TRBD1 or TRBD2 (6 bases each). CDR3 length: 13 amino acids. The V end was cut by 5 bases, the J end by 4 bases, with 14 bases between. From germline, CDR1 is GTSNPN and CDR2 SVGIG (reference sequence). The CDR3 spells CAWSNGGRETQYF. CDR3 DNA sequence: TGTGCCTGGTCAAATGGGGGGCGAGAGACCCAGTACTTC.

This clonotype showed up many times. The V call is TRBV7-8, the J call TRBJ2-3, with 12 positions matching TRBD2. Germline V gives CDR1 SGHVS, CDR2 FQNEAQ. J was trimmed by 3 bases and V by 4 bases; bases with no gene match: 5. This CDR3 region has 16 residues. The CDR3 protein is CASSSGLAGRTDTQYF. The CDR3 DNA sequence: TGTGCCAGCAGCTCCGGACTAGCGGGAAGAACAGATACGCAGTATTTT.